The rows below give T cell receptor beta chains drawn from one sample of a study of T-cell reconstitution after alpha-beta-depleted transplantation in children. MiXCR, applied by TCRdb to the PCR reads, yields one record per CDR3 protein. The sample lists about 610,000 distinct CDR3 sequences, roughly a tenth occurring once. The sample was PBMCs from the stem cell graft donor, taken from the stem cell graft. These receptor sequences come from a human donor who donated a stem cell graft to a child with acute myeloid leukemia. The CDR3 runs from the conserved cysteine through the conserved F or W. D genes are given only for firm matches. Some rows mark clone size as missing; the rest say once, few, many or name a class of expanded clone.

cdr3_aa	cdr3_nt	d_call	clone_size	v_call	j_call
CASSVGTSGSMTGELFF	TGTGCCAGCAGCGTAGGGACTAGCGGGAGTATGACCGGGGAGCTGTTTTTT	TRBD2	.	TRBV9	TRBJ2-2
CASSPSPSGRTDTQYF	TGTGCCAGCAGCCCCTCTCCTAGCGGGCGCACAGATACGCAGTATTTT	TRBD2	few	TRBV7-6	TRBJ2-3
CASSLESGPRGPQHF	TGTGCCAGCAGCTTAGAATCTGGTCCTCGGGGGCCCCAGCATTTT	.	.	TRBV7-9	TRBJ1-5
CASSFGGYHTEAFF	TGTGCCAGCAGCTTCGGGGGATATCACACTGAAGCTTTCTTT	.	.	TRBV5-8	TRBJ1-1
CASSYIAGSVTQYF	TGTGCCAGCAGCTATATAGCGGGGAGCGTAACGCAGTATTTT	TRBD2	few	TRBV7-2	TRBJ2-3
CASSYSALPSSYEQYF	TGTGCCAGCAGTTACTCGGCGCTGCCGAGCTCCTACGAGCAGTACTTC	.	.	TRBV6-2/TRBV6-3	TRBJ2-7
CSVAGQGKGGYTF	TGCAGCGTTGCCGGACAGGGGAAGGGAGGCTACACCTTC	TRBD1	many	TRBV29-1	TRBJ1-2
CSVDTDEQFF	TGCAGCGTTGACACTGATGAGCAGTTCTTC	.	many	TRBV29-1	TRBJ2-1
CSASEGGRPEQFF	TGCAGTGCTAGCGAGGGCGGGAGACCCGAGCAGTTCTTC	TRBD2	.	TRBV20-1	TRBJ2-1
CASSLGAPGEGGYTF	TGCGCCAGCAGCTTGGGGGCCCCAGGGGAAGGTGGCTACACCTTC	.	.	TRBV5-1	TRBJ1-2
CASGNANRGGSSYEQYF	TGTGCCAGCGGTAACGCAAACAGGGGGGGTTCATCCTACGAGCAGTACTTC	.	many	TRBV6-2/TRBV6-3	TRBJ2-7